A selection of T cell receptor beta chains follows, all from one sample in a study of blood T cell repertoires in COVID-19. Sequenced by immunoSEQ multiplex PCR; TCRdb stores in-frame clones only, minus some. The table includes roughly 40,000 clones, roughly nine tenths detected once. The sample taken for sequencing was peripheral blood. Source of these receptors: a human donor in a cohort sampled during active COVID-19. Each CDR3 is given without its conserved first and last residue. Each record gives: J gene, V gene, CDR3 length, CDR3 protein.

TRBJ2-5	TRBV20-1	12	SASYGTGQETQY
TRBJ1-4	TRBV5-5	15	ASSLAGTGGIFEKLF
TRBJ2-5	TRBV5-6	14	ASSMGLAGGGETQY
TRBJ1-6	TRBV25-1	12	ASTGLLYNSPLH
TRBJ1-6	TRBV30	13	AWSAPGAGDSPLH
TRBJ2-1	TRBV15	14	ATSRDLGGSINEQF
TRBJ1-5	TRBV2	14	ASSDHGTGGYQPQH
TRBJ2-1	TRBV7-8	15	ASSLEPLEQGGREQF
TRBJ2-7	TRBV7-3	11	ASSLTLADEQY
TRBJ1-1	TRBV30	10	ALAHGNTEAF
TRBJ1-1	TRBV27	15	ASSLSYPGQGYTEAF
TRBJ2-3	TRBV24-1	15	ATSPPTGTGTTDTQY
TRBJ2-7	TRBV27	12	ASSLRGAYYEQY
TRBJ2-7	TRBV3-1/TRBV3-2	14	ASSQDLFPTTYEQY
TRBJ2-7	TRBV11-2	13	ASSTWTGAGNEQY
TRBJ1-1	TRBV9	14	ASSVSRDRVLTEAF
TRBJ2-5	TRBV30	12	AWSPTGTQETQY
TRBJ2-1	TRBV7-2	13	ASSLRTSLYNEQF
TRBJ1-5	TRBV30	11	ACSQQSNQPQH
TRBJ2-7	TRBV7-6	12	ASSLEQGAYEQY
TRBJ1-1	TRBV6-5	11	ASRSAGGTEAF
TRBJ1-2	TRBV10-2	15	ASSDPRDRGLRYGYT
TRBJ1-4	TRBV7-8	13	ASSLVSGSKEKLF
TRBJ1-4	TRBV6-5	14	ASSYLWTGSNEKLF
TRBJ2-7	TRBV7-2	14	ASSSATTSGYYEQY
TRBJ1-1	TRBV3-1/TRBV3-2	12	ASSQGLMNTEAF
TRBJ2-3	TRBV20-1	13	SASGSGGAADTQY